This T cell receptor beta chain was recovered during a study of human CD4 T cells and Enterobacteriaceae. FACS sorting after about 6-7 days collected CFSE-low CD25+ ICOS+ proliferating activated T cells. Irradiated autologous monocytes pulsed with antigen were cultured at a 2:1 ratio with CFSE-labeled memory CD4+ T cells. Memory CD4+ T cells were sorted as all CD4+ cells except CD45RA+CCR7+CD95- naive cells, over 98% pure. Germline V lookup: CDR1 WSHSY, CDR2 SAAADI. Trimming removed 2 bases at V and 7 bases at J, with 12 bases between. The CDR3 has 14 residues. Profiling relied on immunoSEQ multiplex PCR, and the TCRdb table lists in-frame clones only, not all of them. In the table there are about 1,100 clones, roughly 36% of which are singletons. This clone is large in the sample.

Input material: bacteria-reactive CD4+ T cells grown in culture. Subset noted: CFSE-low proliferating memory CD4 T cells sorted after in vitro stimulation with a heat-inactivated bacterium or M. tuberculosis lysate. V and J are TRBV10-2 and TRBJ1-5; D is perhaps TRBD1 (5 bases). This receptor was obtained from a human donor in good health. In DNA form, the CDR3 reads TGCGCCAGCAGTGAGAATTCAGGGAGGCAGCCCCAGCATTTT. Translated: CASSENSGRQPQHF.